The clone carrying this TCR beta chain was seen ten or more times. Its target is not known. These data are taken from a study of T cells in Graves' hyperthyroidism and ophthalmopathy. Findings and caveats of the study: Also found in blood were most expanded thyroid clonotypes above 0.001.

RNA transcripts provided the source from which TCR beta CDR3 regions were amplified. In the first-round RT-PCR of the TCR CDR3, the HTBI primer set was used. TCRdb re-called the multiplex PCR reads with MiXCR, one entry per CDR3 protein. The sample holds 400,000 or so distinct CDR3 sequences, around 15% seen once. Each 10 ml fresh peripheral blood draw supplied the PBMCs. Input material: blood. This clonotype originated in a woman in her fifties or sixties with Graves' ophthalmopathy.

The CDR3 loop reads CASSTRTSGEMASYEQYF. Here the CDR3 DNA reads TGTGCCAGCAGCACCCGGACTAGCGGGGAAATGGCCTCCTACGAGCAGTACTTC. The rearrangement joins TRBV7-2 to TRBJ2-7; 12 nucleotides line up with TRBD2. This CDR3 has 18 residues. Germline assignment: CDR1 SGHTA and CDR2 FQGNSA. J was trimmed by 0 bases and V by 5 bases; bases with no gene match: 11.